The TCR beta chain under discussion was sequenced for a study of blood T cells in healthy people across ages (dated by TCRdb to between 2015 and 2016). Concerning the study at large: In model experiments, template switching captured about one uniquely barcoded TCR beta cDNA molecule for every two T cells. Using deep sequencing normalized with unique cDNA molecular identifiers, the study measured how TCR beta repertoire diversity changes with age. Donors were grouped into four age groups: young (average roughly 17 years), middle-aged (about 40), aged (around 56) and long-lived (just over 80). To avoid experimental bias, donors of different ages were distributed randomly across sequencing lanes. The study analyzed two additional independent replicas of 1 million unique cDNA reads from the same blood draw for two donors, one aged 18 to 30 and one aged 80 or older. General conclusions and limits of the study: Total diversity estimates from one million sequenced T cells were considered lower bounds and underestimates. Because donor CMV infection status was unknown, age-related changes in expanded clonotypes were potentially confounded. The long-lived group showed more naive CD4+ T cells, fewer expanded clones and increased TCR diversity than the aged group, suggesting age selection. Since profiling was done on bulk unsorted PBMCs, naive and antigen-experienced compartments could not be conclusively compared. As age increased, observed TCR beta diversity per million T cells dropped in a roughly linear way, and a significant reduction was already evident by age 40. There was a strong correlation between observed TCR beta diversity and the percentage of naive T cells measured by flow cytometry.

Systemically healthy Caucasian individuals from Russia, around 38 in total and aged roughly 6 to 95 years, were included as donors. Each donor gave 9 to 10 milliliters of peripheral blood, collected into EDTA-treated Vacutainer tubes. Ficoll-Paque density-gradient centrifugation was used to isolate PBMCs, with at least 6.5 million per sample. Trizol reagent was used to extract total RNA from the PBMCs, yielding at least 5.5 micrograms per sample. The percentages of naive CD45RAhigh/CD27high T cells were determined by flow cytometry on a PBMC aliquot from every donor. Trimming removed 4 bases from V and 5 bases from J, leaving 10 bases between the germline ends. The CDR3 holds 13 amino acids from the cysteine to the phenylalanine. Of all the DNA, just the CDR3 is kept, 39 bases in frame from base 1. The germline V gene yields SGHTA for CDR1 and FQGNSA for CDR2. The library came from 5' RACE. Instrument used: Illumina HiSeq 2500. A second PCR of about 6 to 11 cycles was run with a J-beta primer mix and a sample-barcoded 5' primer. A template-switch 5' adaptor carrying 12 random nucleotides introduced a unique molecular identifier onto each TCR beta cDNA molecule. Each sample yielded at least 3 million CDR3-containing paired-end reads. First-strand cDNA synthesis was performed from all RNA using the Mint cDNA synthesis kit, with priming by a TRBC-specific oligonucleotide. Following uracil-DNA glycosylase treatment, a first 18-cycle PCR with universal primers M1SS and BC2_uni_R was performed on all cDNA. The authors processed their data as follows. For normalization, 1 million high-quality reads were randomly selected from each sample, with every read carrying a distinct molecular identifier. Reads with shared molecular identifiers were discarded instead of being binned into consensus sequences. MiTCR, with a Q25 quality threshold and the strictest error-elimination algorithm, was used for CDR3 identification, clonotype clustering and error correction. Lower-bound total TCR beta diversity was estimated with a nonparametric unseen species model using Euler transformation. Clones were called with MiXCR by TCRdb after fastp trimmed the public reads at Q25, and only in-frame beta chains were retained. Rows are unified per CDR3 protein, each entry keeping the most common DNA and genes. The V and J calls come from TCRdb's annotation, not from the publication. This sample holds some 670,000 distinct CDR3 sequences; about 51% were observed only once. About 14% of the sample is in the top ten clones.

This clonotype was observed a few times. Its antigen is still unknown. No base-level quality is on record; no much larger clone is a single base apart. The sequence links TRBV7-2 to TRBJ2-3; tentative D gene TRBD2, with 6 bases matching. This receptor was identified in a woman older than 75 in good health. Sequenced material: blood. The CDR3 region has the sequence CASSSVGGDTQYF. The DNA is as follows: TGTGCCAGCAGCTCCGTGGGGGGAGATACGCAGTATTTT.